One T cell receptor (beta chain) is described in this entry. This clone was counted a single time. Its antigen is still unknown. Within one base of it there is no much larger clone, and no base qualities were kept. Each collaborating institution followed its own protocols to collect whole blood in K2EDTA tubes. Collaborator samples were shipped for TCRbeta analysis as frozen whole blood, isolated PBMCs, or DNA extracted from either sample type. The data belong to a study of blood T cell repertoires in COVID-19 (dated by TCRdb to 2020 to 2022). The study in broad terms: The collaborator samples originated in the United States, Italy and Spain and spanned the acute and convalescent phases of COVID-19. Where HLA class I and class II types were available, the types were taken from metadata supplied by the sample provider, not from assay-based typing. The repertoires were made available in a free public database intended to serve as a resource for research on the immune response to SARS-CoV-2. Samples came from the ongoing ImmuneRACE study (first 160 participants) plus 1,254 subjects from 6 global collaborators. Nearly every sample came with metadata listing a de-identified subject ID, COVID-19 status, age in years and sex. The prospective study material was composed of cDNA or gDNA derived from T cells, B-cell-depleted T cells, or PBMCs. The dataset comprised deeply sampled blood TCRbeta repertoires from subjects exposed to, actively infected with, or recovered from COVID-19. General findings and caveats noted by the study authors: The amount of clinical and demographic metadata varied by source and participant and was provided uncurated.

TCRbeta CDR3 regions were amplified from genomic DNA using the immunoSEQ Assay, a bias-controlled multiplex PCR. Per the source publication's procedure: The number of nucleated cells in each sample was estimated from the amplification of reference gene primers within the assay. To quantify the absolute abundance of each unique TCRbeta CDR3 rearrangement, sequence reads were collapsed and filtered. Productive Simpson clonality was computed per sample as the square root of Simpson's diversity index over productive rearrangements. Not all clones reach the TCRdb copy of this immuneACCESS table, which keeps in-frame sequences only. Checked studies attribute under half of the gap to unresolved V genes and leave the rest unexplained. The V and J calls and the clone size are those of that table, but D and trimming were determined from the DNA. Across this sample there are roughly 200,000 clones, with roughly 84% seen only once. In total, the top ten clones hold roughly a fifth of the sample.

The CDR3 sequence holds 15 residues, the cysteine and phenylalanine included. CDR3 DNA only is kept here, 45 bases in frame from base 1. CDR1 and CDR2, per the germline V gene, are SNHLY and FYNNEI. A distance of 13 bases separates the germline ends of V and J, which lose 5 bases and 5 bases respectively. Sequencing used peripheral blood. The origin of this receptor is a human donor in a cohort sampled during active COVID-19. The chain uses TRBV2 and TRBJ1-6; the D gene cannot be named for sure. The encoded CDR3 is CASSTRLSDNSPLHF. The nucleotide sequence reads TGTGCCAGCAGTACCAGGTTATCGGATAATTCACCCCTCCACTTT.